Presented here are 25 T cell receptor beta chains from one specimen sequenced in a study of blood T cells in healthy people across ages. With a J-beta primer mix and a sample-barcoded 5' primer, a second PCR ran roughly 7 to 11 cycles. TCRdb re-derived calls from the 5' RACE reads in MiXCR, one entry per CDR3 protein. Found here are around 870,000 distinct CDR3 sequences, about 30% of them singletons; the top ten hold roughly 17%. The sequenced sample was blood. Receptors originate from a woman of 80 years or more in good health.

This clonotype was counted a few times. CDR3 nucleotides: TGCAGCGTTGATCGTTGGGGCACTGAAGCTTTCTTT. This encodes CSVDRWGTEAFF. The chain combines TRBV29-1 with TRBJ1-1; D gene unclear. The germline V gene encodes CDR1 SQVTM and CDR2 ANQGSEA. The V end lost 3 bases, the J end lost 4 bases, and 9 bases lay between the germline ends. The CDR3 extends over 12 amino acids.

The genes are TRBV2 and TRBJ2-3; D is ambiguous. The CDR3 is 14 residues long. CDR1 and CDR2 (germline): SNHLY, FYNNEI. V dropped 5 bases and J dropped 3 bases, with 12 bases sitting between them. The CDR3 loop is CASSQYGVTDTQYF. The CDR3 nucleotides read TGTGCCAGCAGTCAGTATGGGGTTACAGATACGCAGTATTTT.

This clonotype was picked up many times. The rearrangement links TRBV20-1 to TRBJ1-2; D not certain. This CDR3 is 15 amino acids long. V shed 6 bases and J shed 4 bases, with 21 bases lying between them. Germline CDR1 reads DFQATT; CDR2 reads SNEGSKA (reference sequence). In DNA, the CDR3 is TGCAGTGCCCGGGGTGACACGGATGCCTTCTATGGCTACACCTTC. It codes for CSARGDTDAFYGYTF.

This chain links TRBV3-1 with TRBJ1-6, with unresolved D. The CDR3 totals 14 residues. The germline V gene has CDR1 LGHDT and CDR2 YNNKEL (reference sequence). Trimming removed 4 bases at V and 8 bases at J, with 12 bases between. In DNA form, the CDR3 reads TGTGCCAGCAGCCTTGCGACAAGGGATTCACCCCTCCACTTT. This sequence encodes CASSLATRDSPLHF.

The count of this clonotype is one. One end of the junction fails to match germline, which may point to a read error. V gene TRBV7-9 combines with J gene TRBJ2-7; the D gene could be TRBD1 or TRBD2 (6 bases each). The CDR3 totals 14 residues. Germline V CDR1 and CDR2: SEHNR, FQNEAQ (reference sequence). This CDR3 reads CASSQGKGGYEQYF. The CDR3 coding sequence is TGCGCCAGCAGCCAAGGGAAGGGGGGCTACGAGCAGTACTTC.

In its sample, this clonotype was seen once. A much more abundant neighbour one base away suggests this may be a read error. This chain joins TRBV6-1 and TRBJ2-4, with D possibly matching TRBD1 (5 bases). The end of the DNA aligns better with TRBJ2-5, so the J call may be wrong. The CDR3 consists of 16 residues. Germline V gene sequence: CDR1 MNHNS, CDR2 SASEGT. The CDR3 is CASSECRTGSWETQYF. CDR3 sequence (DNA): TGTGCCAGCAGCGAGTGCCGTACAGGAAGCTGGGAGACCCAGTACTTC.

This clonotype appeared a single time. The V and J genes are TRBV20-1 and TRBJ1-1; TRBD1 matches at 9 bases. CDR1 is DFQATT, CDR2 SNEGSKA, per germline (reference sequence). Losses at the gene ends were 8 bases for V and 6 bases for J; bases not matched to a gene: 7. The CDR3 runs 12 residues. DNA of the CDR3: TGCAGTCTTCCGGGACAGGGTCCTGAAGCTTTCTTT. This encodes CSLPGQGPEAFF.

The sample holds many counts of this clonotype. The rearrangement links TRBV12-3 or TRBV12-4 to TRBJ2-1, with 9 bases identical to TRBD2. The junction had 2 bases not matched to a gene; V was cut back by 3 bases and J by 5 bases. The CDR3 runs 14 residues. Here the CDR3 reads CASSFGGGDNEQFF. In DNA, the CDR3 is TGTGCCAGCAGTTTTGGCGGGGGGGACAATGAGCAGTTCTTC.

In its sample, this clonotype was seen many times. In DNA form, the CDR3 reads TGTGCCAGCAGCCAAGATTGGCAGGGGGCCTACAATGAGCAGTTCTTC. This sequence encodes CASSQDWQGAYNEQFF. The V call is TRBV4-2, the J call TRBJ2-1, with TRBD1 identical over 7 bases. Germline CDR1 LGHNA, CDR2 YNFKEQ. With V trimmed by 0 bases and J by 2 bases, 4 bases remained unmatched. The CDR3 is made up of 16 amino acids.

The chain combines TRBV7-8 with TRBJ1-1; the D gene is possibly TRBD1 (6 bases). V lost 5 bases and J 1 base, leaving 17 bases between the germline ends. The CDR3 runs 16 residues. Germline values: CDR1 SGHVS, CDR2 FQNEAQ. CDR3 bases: TGTGCCAGCAGCCTCTTTAACAGGGAAGGGAACACTGAAGCTTTCTTT. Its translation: CASSLFNREGNTEAFF.

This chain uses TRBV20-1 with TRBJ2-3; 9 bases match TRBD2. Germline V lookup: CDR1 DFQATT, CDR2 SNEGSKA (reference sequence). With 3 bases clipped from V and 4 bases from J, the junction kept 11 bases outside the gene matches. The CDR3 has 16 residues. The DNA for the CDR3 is TGCAGTGCTAGGCCCGGGACTAGCATGAAGGCAGATACGCAGTATTTT. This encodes CSARPGTSMKADTQYF.

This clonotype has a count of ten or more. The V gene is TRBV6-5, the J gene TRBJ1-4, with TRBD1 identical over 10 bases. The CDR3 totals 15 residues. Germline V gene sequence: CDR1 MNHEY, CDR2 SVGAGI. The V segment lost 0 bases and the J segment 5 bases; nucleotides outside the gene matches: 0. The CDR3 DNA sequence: TGTGCCAGCAGTTACTCGGGACAGGGGAATGAAAAACTGTTTTTT. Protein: CASSYSGQGNEKLFF.

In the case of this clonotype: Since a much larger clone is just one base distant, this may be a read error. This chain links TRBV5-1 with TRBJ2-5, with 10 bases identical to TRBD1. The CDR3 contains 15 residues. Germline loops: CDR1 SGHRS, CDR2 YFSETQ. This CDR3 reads CAGSPRTGGEETQYF. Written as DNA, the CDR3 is TGCGCCGGCAGCCCTAGGACAGGGGGAGAAGAGACCCAGTACTTC. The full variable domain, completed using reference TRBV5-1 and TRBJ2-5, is KAGVTQTPRYLIKTRGQQVTLSCSPISGHRSVSWYQQTPGQGLQFLFEYFSETQRNKGNFPGRFSGRQFSNSRSEMNVSTLELGDSALYLCAGSPRTGGEETQYFGPGTRLLVL.

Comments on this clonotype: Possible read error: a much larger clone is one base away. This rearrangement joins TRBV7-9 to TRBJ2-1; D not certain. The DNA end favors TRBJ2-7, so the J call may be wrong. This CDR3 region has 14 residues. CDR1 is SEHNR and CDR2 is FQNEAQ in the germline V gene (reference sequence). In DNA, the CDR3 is TGTGCCAGCAGCTTAGGAGTAACCTACAATGAGCAGTACTTC. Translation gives CASSLGVTYNEQYF.

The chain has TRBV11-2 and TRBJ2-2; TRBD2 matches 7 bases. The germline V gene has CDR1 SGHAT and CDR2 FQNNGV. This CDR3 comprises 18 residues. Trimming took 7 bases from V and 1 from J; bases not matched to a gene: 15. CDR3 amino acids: CASNPSGGPKRNTGELFF. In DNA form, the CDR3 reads TGTGCCAGCAACCCGTCGGGGGGACCAAAAAGGAACACCGGGGAGCTGTTTTTT.

CDR3 nucleotides: TGTGCCAGCATGGGGCAGATCGCGACGCCAGCTAACTATGGCTACACCTTC. Protein: CASMGQIATPANYGYTF. V is TRBV6-1 and J is TRBJ1-2; D perhaps matches TRBD1 (5 bases). V was pared by 7 bases and J by 0 bases, with 21 bases between. Germline V CDR1 and CDR2: MNHNS, SASEGT. CDR3 length: 17 amino acids.

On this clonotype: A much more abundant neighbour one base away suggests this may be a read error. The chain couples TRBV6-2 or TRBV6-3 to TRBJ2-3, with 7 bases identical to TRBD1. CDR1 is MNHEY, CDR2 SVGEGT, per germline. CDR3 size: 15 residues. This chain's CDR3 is CVSSLGGLKADTQYF. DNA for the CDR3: TGTGTCAGCAGTCTAGGGGGCTTGAAAGCAGATACGCAGTATTTT.

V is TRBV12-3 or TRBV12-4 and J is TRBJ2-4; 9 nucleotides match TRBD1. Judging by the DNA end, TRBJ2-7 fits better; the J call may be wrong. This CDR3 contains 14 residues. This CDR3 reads CASRAAGTGYEQYF. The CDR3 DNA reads TGTGCCAGCAGAGCAGCCGGGACAGGGTACGAGCAGTACTTC.

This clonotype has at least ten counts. This chain's CDR3 is CSARDSRQGWHGYTF. As DNA, the CDR3 is TGCAGTGCTAGAGATTCTCGACAGGGATGGCATGGCTACACCTTC. This chain joins TRBV20-1 and TRBJ1-2; TRBD1 matches 7 bases. Germline CDR1 reads DFQATT; CDR2 reads SNEGSKA (reference sequence). Germline trimming cut 0 bases from V and 6 bases from J; bases unmatched to any gene: 10. The CDR3 is 15 amino acids.

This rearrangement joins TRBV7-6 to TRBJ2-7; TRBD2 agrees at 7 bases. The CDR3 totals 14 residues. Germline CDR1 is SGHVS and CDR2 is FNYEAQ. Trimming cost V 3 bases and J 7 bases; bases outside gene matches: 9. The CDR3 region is CASSFPGGWNEQYF. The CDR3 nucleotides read TGTGCCAGCAGCTTTCCGGGGGGTTGGAATGAGCAGTACTTC.

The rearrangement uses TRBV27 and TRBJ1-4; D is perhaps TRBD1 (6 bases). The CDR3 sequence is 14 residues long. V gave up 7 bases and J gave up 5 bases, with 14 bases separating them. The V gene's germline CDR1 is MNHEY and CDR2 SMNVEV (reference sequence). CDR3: CASKGQGGNEKLFF. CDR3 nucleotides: TGTGCCAGCAAGGGACAAGGAGGGAATGAAAAACTGTTTTTT.

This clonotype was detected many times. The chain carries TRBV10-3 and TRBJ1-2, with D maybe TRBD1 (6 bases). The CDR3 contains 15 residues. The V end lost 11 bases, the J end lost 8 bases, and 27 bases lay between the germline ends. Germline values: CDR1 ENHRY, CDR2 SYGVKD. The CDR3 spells CAVRDSDRPSLGYTF. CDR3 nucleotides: TGTGCCGTAAGAGATTCTGACAGGCCCTCCTTGGGCTACACCTTC.

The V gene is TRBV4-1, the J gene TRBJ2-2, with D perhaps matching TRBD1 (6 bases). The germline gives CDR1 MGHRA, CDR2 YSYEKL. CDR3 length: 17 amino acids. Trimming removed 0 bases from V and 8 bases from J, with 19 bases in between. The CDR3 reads CASSQERPSRGIGELFF. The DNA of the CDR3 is TGCGCCAGCAGCCAAGAACGCCCCTCCAGGGGAATAGGGGAGCTGTTTTTT.

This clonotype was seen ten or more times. The CDR3 here is CASTPRTGETQYF. CDR3 bases: TGTGCCAGCACGCCCCGGACAGGAGAGACCCAGTACTTC. This chain links TRBV28 with TRBJ2-5, with TRBD1 matching over 7 bases. Germline values: CDR1 MDHEN, CDR2 SYDVKM. V shed 7 bases and J 4 bases; nucleotides not matched to a gene: 6. This CDR3 is built from 13 residues.

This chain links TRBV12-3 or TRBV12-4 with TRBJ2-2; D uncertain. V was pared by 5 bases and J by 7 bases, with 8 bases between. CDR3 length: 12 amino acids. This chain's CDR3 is CASSLPSGELFF. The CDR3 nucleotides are TGTGCCAGCAGTCTACCGAGCGGGGAGCTGTTTTTT.